The entry below describes one TCR beta chain. This record belongs to a study of blood T cell repertoires in COVID-19. Study-wide background: From the United States, Italy and Spain came samples of acute and convalescent COVID-19. PBMCs, B-cell-depleted T cells, or T cells were the source of the cDNA or gDNA that made up the material.

Original processing notes: It was from reference gene primer amplification that nucleated cell counts were estimated. Assay used: immunoSEQ multiplex PCR; TCRdb lists only in-frame clones, some missing. The V and J calls and clone size are taken from that table; D and trimming were inferred from the DNA. The sample has 150,000 to 200,000 clones, roughly four fifths seen once; the top ten hold approximately 11%. The sample taken for sequencing was peripheral blood. The clonotype originates from a human donor in a cohort sampled during active COVID-19.

The CDR3 protein is CASSPQGRTGANVLTF. The CDR3 nucleotides are TGTGCCAGCTCCCCTCAGGGGCGTACTGGGGCCAACGTCCTGACTTTC. This chain connects TRBV6-6 to TRBJ2-6; D is perhaps TRBD1 (6 bases). Trimming took 8 bases from V and 2 from J, leaving 16 bases between them. Germline V gene lookup returns CDR1 MNHNY and CDR2 SVGAGI (reference sequence). CDR3 length equals 16 residues.